This T cell receptor beta chain originates from a study of post-analysis software for immune sequencing data. Study-wide context: Relapsing-remitting, secondary progressive and progressive-relapsing forms of multiple sclerosis all featured among disease courses.

On this clonotype: No antigen is known for it. The junction shows a germline mismatch at one end, possibly a read error.

Study outcomes and limitations: Controls had significantly higher normalized Chao1 diversity than multiple sclerosis patients.

Prepared libraries of TCR beta cDNA carried unique molecular identifiers. When roughly 0.9 to 10 million T cells were used, they gave 500,000 or so cDNA molecules. TCRdb passed the PCR reads through MiXCR, listing each CDR3 protein once. Of roughly 870,000 distinct CDR3 sequences in the sample, approximately 57% are singletons; the top ten hold approximately 4.3%. The sequenced sample consisted of blood. This clonotype was sampled from a girl under 18 with multiple sclerosis.

In DNA form, the CDR3 reads TGTGCCAGCAGTCACAGGACAGGGAGGGAGACCCGGTACTTC. Its protein is CASSHRTGRETRYF. The J gene is TRBJ2-5, the V gene TRBV28, with a weak D call TRBD1 (8 bases). Germline values: CDR1 MDHEN, CDR2 SYDVKM. CDR3 length equals 14 residues.